The entry that follows covers one TCR beta chain sequence. No antigen is known for it. No base-level quality is on record; no much larger clone is a single base apart. Normal lung samples came from the same patient and consisted of non-adjacent lung tissue collected as far from the tumour as possible, at a distance of at least 3 cm. Frozen aliquots of unsorted single-cell suspensions were used for genomic DNA extraction with the QIAamp DNA kit. Tissues arrived within 2 hours after resection and were immediately processed into single-cell suspensions. Tissue was mechanically dissociated and enzymatically digested with DNase I, collagenase I and hyaluronidase for roughly 28 minutes at 37 °C, then filtered and RBC-lysed. V is trimmed back by 2 bases and J by 5 bases, and the junction contains 6 bases that no gene match accounts for. CDR3 length: 14 amino acids, cysteine to phenylalanine. Here the CDR3 DNA is all that survives: 42 bases in frame from base 1. From the germline V gene, CDR1 is SGHRS and CDR2 is YFSETQ.

The data were obtained in a study of immune cell composition in non-small cell lung cancer (dated by TCRdb to the late 2010s). General notes on the study: Histologic subtype, mostly lung adenocarcinoma or squamous cell carcinoma, was determined with H&E together with p63, CK5, Napsin A and TTF-1 immunohistochemistry. Adaptive Biotechnologies TCR-beta sequencing was carried out on some 35 paired NSCLC tumour and non-adjacent lung specimens, as well as on 26 tumour-only specimens. Supplementary cohort #1, about eleven lung adenocarcinoma cases, had paired tumour/lung TCR-beta sequencing and TIL populations generated to assess tumour reactivity. Several tumour specimens that had TCR-beta data belonged to rare histological subtypes and were left out of the subtype comparisons. Paper-wide results and their limitations: The reactivity cohort included only around ten cases, and whether tumour-reactive clones share sequences with the dominant in vivo tumour-associated clones was not shown. No significant correlation was found between smoking pack-years and tumour TCR-beta clonality. Tumour-associated clones >0.5% occurred in nearly half of NSCLC cases: about 32% of adenocarcinomas versus approximately 75% of squamous carcinomas. Across approximately ten adenocarcinoma cases, TIL tumour reactivity correlated strongly with maximal tumour-associated clone frequency but not with overall clonality.

A two-step multiplex PCR was used to amplify TCR-beta CDR3 regions from genomic DNA, and Illumina-compatible adaptors were added in the second step. TCR-beta immunosequencing was performed on an Illumina platform as a commercial immunoSEQ service. Per the authors' processing: Repertoires were described by productive clonality and by Top 10 Clones, which is the percentage of T-cell templates coming from the ten most frequent sequences. Values for productive clonality spanned 0 to 1, where a value of 1 indicated a monoclonal population. Tumour-associated clones, identified using log10 scatter plots, were defined as sequences that made up at least 0.1% of tumour T-cell templates and were not found in the matched non-adjacent lung. Student's t-tests were used for two-group comparisons, ANOVA was used for stages, and linear regression was used for relationships, with analyses conducted in GraphPad Prism7 and R. This is the immuneACCESS table as TCRdb keeps it, with only in-frame sequences that have V and J called. A part of the clones is gone; compared with another copy, unresolved V genes explain less than half, and the rest is unexplained. The V and J calls and clone size come from that table; D and trimming were worked out from the DNA. This sample lists thousands of clones; 84% were detected once. The ten biggest clones cover around 12% of the sample.

The sample comprised non-adjacent lung tissue. The chain is encoded by TRBV5-1 joined to TRBJ1-1, with 7 middle bases fitting TRBD1. The source of this sequence is a human donor with non-small cell lung cancer. The DNA sequence is as follows: TGCGCCAGCAGCTTCGAGACAGGGATAACTGAAGCTTTCTTT. This gives the protein CASSFETGITEAFF.